A selection of T cell receptor beta chains follows, all from one sample in a study of shared clonotypes between healthy human individuals. The protocol was immunoSEQ multiplex PCR, while the TCRdb copy is restricted to in-frame clones and leaves out a portion. Among over a million clones listed, around 97% were seen once. Specimen: naive CD4+ T cells sorted from blood. Receptor source: a man aged 30-40 years in good health. The CDR3 runs from the conserved cysteine through the conserved F or W. The D gene is left open where the match is weak. A row's size may be missing; if present it is once, few, many or a size class.

clone_size	v_call	j_call	d_call	cdr3_nt	cdr3_aa
NA	TRBV5-1	TRBJ2-5	NA	TGCGCCAGCAGCTTAGGGGCACAAGAGACCCAGTACTTC	CASSLGAQETQYF
NA	TRBV14	TRBJ2-2	TRBD2	TGTGCCAGCAGCCAAGCCTCTCCGGGACTAGCGGGCACCGGGGAGCTGTTTTTT	CASSQASPGLAGTGELFF
NA	TRBV28	TRBJ2-1	TRBD2	TGTGCCAGTCGGGAGGGGGGCCCGTTGGGCTCGGGATTCTTC	CASREGGPLGSGFF
NA	TRBV28	TRBJ2-2	NA	TGTGCCAGCCAAACCGGGACCGGGGAGCTGTTTTTT	CASQTGTGELFF
NA	TRBV5-1	TRBJ1-4	NA	TGCGCCAGCAGCTTGGTACTCTCGGGTGCCGGTGGGGAAAAACTGTTTTTT	CASSLVLSGAGGEKLFF
NA	TRBV18	TRBJ2-7	NA	TGTGCCAGCTCACCGGGTAGCTACGAGCAGTACTTC	CASSPGSYEQYF
NA	TRBV11-2	TRBJ2-2	NA	TGTGCCAGCAGCTTAAGATCAAGTCCAGGGGTTGACGGGGAGCTGTTTTTT	CASSLRSSPGVDGELFF
NA	TRBV12-5	TRBJ2-7	NA	TGTGCTAGTGGTTTGGTCCCCTACGAGCAGTACTTC	CASGLVPYEQYF
NA	TRBV2	TRBJ1-4	NA	TGTGCCAGGCGTGTGGCTACTAATGAAAAACTGTTTTTT	CARRVATNEKLFF
few	TRBV5-1	TRBJ1-5	TRBD1	TGCGCCAGCAGCCTCGGGACAGACAATCAGCCCCAGCATTTT	CASSLGTDNQPQHF
NA	TRBV11-3	TRBJ2-5	TRBD2	TGTGCCAGCAGCTTTCAGGGAGGGGAGACCCAGTACTTC	CASSFQGGETQYF
NA	TRBV5-1	TRBJ2-2	NA	TGCGCCAGCAGCTCGGGGACGGGCGGGGAGCTGTTTTTT	CASSSGTGGELFF
once	TRBV19	TRBJ1-5	NA	TGTGCCAGTAGTATCTGGCGGTCGAGCAATCAGCCCCAGCATTTT	CASSIWRSSNQPQHF
NA	TRBV11-2	TRBJ2-7	NA	TGTGCCAGCAGCAAGCTGTACGAGCAGTACTTC	CASSKLYEQYF
NA	TRBV28	TRBJ1-2	NA	TGTGCCAGCAGCCCGGCGGGGGACGAGGCAGTAGTAGCCAACTATGGCTACACCTTC	CASSPAGDEAVVANYGYTF
NA	TRBV5-5	TRBJ1-1	NA	TGTGCCAGCAGCCCCCGGACAGAGAATGAAGCTTTCTTT	CASSPRTENEAFF
NA	TRBV9	TRBJ1-1	NA	TGTGCCAGCAGCGTACGAGGGGAGAACACTGAAGCTTTCTTT	CASSVRGENTEAFF
NA	TRBV30	TRBJ1-1	NA	TGTGCCTGGAGTAACACTGAAGCTTTCTTT	CAWSNTEAFF
NA	TRBV19	TRBJ2-3	NA	TGTGCCAGTAGTTTTTCTCCGGTGCGGGTAGCAGATACGCAGTATTTT	CASSFSPVRVADTQYF
NA	TRBV5-1	TRBJ2-5	NA	TGCGCCAGCAGCTTGCGGAGGCTCCAAGAGACCCAGTACTTC	CASSLRRLQETQYF
NA	TRBV6-5	TRBJ2-3	NA	TGTGCCAGCAGGTCGGACCCAGATACGCAGTATTTT	CASRSDPDTQYF
NA	TRBV5-8	TRBJ2-2	NA	TGTGCCAGCGCCCAAGGCCGGAGAACCGGGGAGCTGTTTTTT	CASAQGRRTGELFF
NA	TRBV2	TRBJ1-1	TRBD1	TGTGCCAGCAGCAGACAGGGTGTAGGCACTGAAGCTTTCTTT	CASSRQGVGTEAFF
NA	TRBV5-5	TRBJ2-2	TRBD1	TGTGCCAGCAGCTACCCGAGGACAGGGAGCCAAACCGGGGAGCTGTTTTTT	CASSYPRTGSQTGELFF
NA	TRBV5-5	TRBJ2-7	TRBD2	TGTGCCAGCAGCTTGGGGGTACTAGCGGGAGTGGGCTACGAGCAGTACTTC	CASSLGVLAGVGYEQYF
once	TRBV7-2	TRBJ2-5	NA	TGTGCCAGCAGCTTAACAGGGCTACAAGAGACCCAGTACTTC	CASSLTGLQETQYF
NA	TRBV28	TRBJ2-4	NA	TGTGCCAGCAGTTCACTAGGAAAGCAACGAAACATTCAGTACTTC	CASSSLGKQRNIQYF
NA	TRBV5-1	TRBJ2-1	NA	TGCGCCAGCAGCTTGGAGGGGGGCCGCCTGGGTGAGCAGTTCTTC	CASSLEGGRLGEQFF
NA	TRBV9	TRBJ2-1	TRBD2	TGTGCCAGCAGCGTAGGGACTAGCGGGAGTGTAACCTACAATGAGCAGTTCTTC	CASSVGTSGSVTYNEQFF